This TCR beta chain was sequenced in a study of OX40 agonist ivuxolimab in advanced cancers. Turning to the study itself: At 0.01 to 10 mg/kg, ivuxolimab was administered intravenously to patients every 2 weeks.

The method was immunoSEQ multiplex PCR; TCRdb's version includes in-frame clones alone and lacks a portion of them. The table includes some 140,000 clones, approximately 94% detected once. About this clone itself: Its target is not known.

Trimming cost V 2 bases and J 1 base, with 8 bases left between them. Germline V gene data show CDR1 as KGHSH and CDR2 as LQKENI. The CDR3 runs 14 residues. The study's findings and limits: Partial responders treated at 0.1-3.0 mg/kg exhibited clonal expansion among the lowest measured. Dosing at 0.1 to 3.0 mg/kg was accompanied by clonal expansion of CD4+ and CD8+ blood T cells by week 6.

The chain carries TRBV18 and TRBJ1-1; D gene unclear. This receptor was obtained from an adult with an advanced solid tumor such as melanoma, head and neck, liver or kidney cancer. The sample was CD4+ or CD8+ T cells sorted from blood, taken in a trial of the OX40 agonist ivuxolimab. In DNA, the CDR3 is TGTGCCAGCTCACCAAGGGAGTGGAACACTGAAGCTTTCTTT. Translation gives CASSPREWNTEAFF.